The 23 T cell receptor beta chains below all came from one sample that was sequenced in a study of CD8+CD57+ T cells in acquired aplastic anemia. The template used for profiling TCR beta VDJ and CDR3 was genomic DNA. TCRdb used MiXCR to reprocess the reads, holding one entry per CDR3 protein. The table lists under 200,000 distinct CDR3 sequences, roughly half of them singletons. It was patients with CD8+CD57+ cell expansion by flow cytometry who were chosen for sequencing. Sequencing was performed on sorted CD4+, CD8+, or CD8+CD57+ T cells (not recorded which) from PBMCs. The receptors shown here come from a human donor with aplastic anemia.

The table lists this clonotype with a few counts. This chain uses TRBV10-3 with TRBJ2-7, with D hard to call. The CDR3 has 14 residues. V was trimmed by 3 bases and J by 0 bases, leaving 9 bases between them. Germline lookup yields CDR1 ENHRY and CDR2 SYGVKD. CDR3 amino acids: CAISDGSLSYEQYF. The CDR3 nucleotides read TGTGCCATCAGTGACGGGTCCCTCTCCTACGAGCAGTACTTC.

This sequence joins TRBV20-1 and TRBJ2-7, with 9 bases aligning to TRBD1. This CDR3 comprises 14 residues. Per the germline V gene, CDR1 is DFQATT and CDR2 is SNEGSKA (reference sequence). V gave up 3 bases and J gave up 0 bases; unmatched junction bases: 3. CDR3 nucleotides: TGCAGTGCTAGCGGGACAGGGAACTCCTACGAGCAGTACTTC. It encodes CSASGTGNSYEQYF.

The chain is built from TRBV2 and TRBJ1-6, with D hard to call. The CDR3 has 15 residues. The germline CDR1 and CDR2 sequences are SNHLY and FYNNEI. The V end was cut by 3 bases, the J end by 7 bases, with 13 bases between. The chain's CDR3 is CASSDSPGENSPLHF. The CDR3 bases are TGTGCCAGCAGTGACTCGCCAGGAGAGAATTCACCCCTCCACTTT.

The rearrangement joins TRBV11-1 to TRBJ2-2; 8 nucleotides agree with TRBD2. The CDR3 is 17 amino acids. V trimming: 3 bases; J trimming: 1 base; junction bases outside the gene matches: 7. Looked up from germline, CDR1 is SGHAT and CDR2 is FQDESV (reference sequence). CDR3 nucleotide sequence: TGTGCCAGCAGCTTCCCCCTTAGCGGGAAGAACACCGGGGAGCTGTTTTTT. It yields the protein CASSFPLSGKNTGELFF.

This chain uses TRBV9 with TRBJ2-3; 8 bases line up with TRBD2. Germline V gene lookup returns CDR1 SGDLS and CDR2 YYNGEE. Germline trimming cut 0 bases from V and 0 bases from J; bases unmatched to any gene: 3. The CDR3 covers 16 residues. CDR3 nucleotide sequence: TGTGCCAGCAGCGTAGACCGGGGGGGGAGCACAGATACGCAGTATTTT. Protein product: CASSVDRGGSTDTQYF.

This clonotype has ten or more counts. The genes are TRBV12-3 or TRBV12-4 and TRBJ2-3; D not certain. The CDR3 length is 15 residues. The V end was cut by 4 bases, the J end by 2 bases, with 13 bases between. The CDR3 region has the DNA TGTGCCAGCAGTTCCTTGAGGACCCACACAGATACGCAGTATTTT. Protein sequence: CASSSLRTHTDTQYF.

In its sample, this clonotype was seen many times. The V call is TRBV11-2, the J call TRBJ1-2; the D is unclear. V was pared by 0 bases and J by 0 bases, with 5 bases between. Germline V CDR1 and CDR2: SGHAT, FQNNGV. The CDR3 totals 14 residues. This chain's CDR3 is CASSLEPTNYGYTF. CDR3 nucleotides: TGTGCCAGCAGCTTAGAACCGACTAACTATGGCTACACCTTC. Full variable domain (remainder filled in from reference TRBV11-2 and TRBJ1-2): EAGVAQSPRYKIIEKRQSVAFWCNPISGHATLYWYQQILGQGPKLLIQFQNNGVVDDSQLPKDRFSAERLKGVDSTLKIQPAKLEDSAVYLCASSLEPTNYGYTFGSGTRLTVV.

This clonotype was seen a few times. The rearrangement links TRBV7-9 to TRBJ2-7; 8 nucleotides agree with TRBD1. The germline CDR1 and CDR2 sequences are SEHNR and FQNEAQ (reference sequence). The CDR3 contains 14 residues. After removal of 0 bases from V and 3 bases from J, the junction contained 1 base not matched to a gene. The CDR3 bases are TGTGCCAGCAGCTTAGCCGGACAGGGCTACGAGCAGTACTTC. Its protein product is CASSLAGQGYEQYF.

Here the CDR3 DNA reads TGTGCCATCGAGTACAGATTAAGTTCCTACGAGCAGTACTTC. Its protein product is CAIEYRLSSYEQYF. The chain is built from TRBV10-3 and TRBJ2-7; no reliable D call. With 8 bases removed from V and 1 base from J, the gap between germline ends came to 15 bases. From germline, CDR1 is ENHRY and CDR2 SYGVKD. The CDR3 is 14 residues long.

This clonotype was seen only a few times. This may arise from a read error, as a much more abundant clone is one base away. This chain links TRBV29-1 with TRBJ2-1; a possible D gene is TRBD2 (5 bases). The V end was cut by 6 bases, the J end by 3 bases, with 15 bases between. CDR3 size: 14 residues. CDR1 is SQVTM, CDR2 ANQGSEA, per germline. This CDR3 reads CSVEPAAFYNEQFF. As DNA, the CDR3 is TGCAGCGTGGAACCAGCGGCTTTCTACAATGAGCAGTTCTTC.

The chain joins TRBV2 to TRBJ2-1; 7 bases line up with TRBD1. The CDR3 contains 13 residues. Germline lookup yields CDR1 SNHLY and CDR2 FYNNEI. The V segment lost 4 bases and the J segment 5 bases; nucleotides outside the gene matches: 2. In nucleotides, the CDR3 is TGTGCCAGCAGTGCTGACAGGGACAATGAGCAGTTCTTC. This codes for CASSADRDNEQFF.

The V gene is TRBV24-1, the J gene TRBJ1-5; D is possibly TRBD1 (5 bases). The V and J ends lost 3 bases and 3 bases respectively, with 11 bases between them. Germline CDR1 and CDR2: KGHDR and SFDVKD. This CDR3 spans 15 amino acids. The CDR3 reads CATSDRQGPNQPQHF. CDR3 in DNA: TGTGCCACCAGTGATAGGCAGGGCCCCAATCAGCCCCAGCATTTT.

Remarks on this clonotype: Since a much larger clone is just one base distant, this may be a read error. The chain combines TRBV5-1 with TRBJ2-1, with 8 bases matching TRBD1. CDR3 length: 18 amino acids. Germline CDR1 SGHRS, CDR2 YFSETQ. Trimming removed 6 bases from V and 2 bases from J; junction bases left unmatched: 16. CDR3: CASTYRDRRLGPYNEQFF. The CDR3 DNA reads as TGCGCCAGCACCTACCGGGACAGGCGCTTGGGACCCTACAATGAGCAGTTCTTC.

This clonotype came up a few times. One end of the junction varies from germline; a read error may be responsible. J is TRBJ1-1 and V is TRBV10-1; D is perhaps TRBD1 (5 bases). The CDR3 loop spans 11 amino acids. Per germline, CDR1 WNHNN and CDR2 SYGVQD (reference sequence). The CDR3 DNA reads as TGCGCCAGCAGTGAGGAGGGGCGGATGTACTTT. Amino acids: CASSEEGRMYF.

This clonotype was found a few times. V is TRBV10-3 and J is TRBJ1-3, with no clear D. Trimming removed 1 base at V and 0 bases at J, with 13 bases between. The CDR3 extends over 17 amino acids. CDR1 ENHRY and CDR2 SYGVKD come from the germline V gene. CDR3 sequence reads: CAISEFSRLCSGNTIYF. The CDR3 DNA is TGTGCCATCAGTGAGTTCAGCAGGCTGTGCTCTGGAAACACCATATATTTT.

The CDR3 here is CASSSGLAGYEQYF. In DNA form, the CDR3 reads TGTGCCAGCAGCTCGGGACTAGCGGGCTACGAGCAGTACTTC. The chain couples TRBV7-2 to TRBJ2-7, with 12 bases lining up with TRBD2. CDR1 is SGHTA and CDR2 is FQGNSA in the germline V gene. The J segment lost 3 bases and the V segment lost 4 bases, leaving 1 base of the junction unmatched. The CDR3 has 14 residues.

The gene calls are TRBV2 and TRBJ2-3; 8 positions match TRBD2. The V and J ends lost 4 bases and 0 bases, in that order; junction bases with no gene match: 3. Germline CDR1 and CDR2: SNHLY and FYNNEI. The CDR3 loop spans 15 amino acids. The DNA for the CDR3 is TGTGCCAGCAGTGGAGCGGGGGTTAGCACAGATACGCAGTATTTT. It codes for CASSGAGVSTDTQYF. Full variable domain (remainder filled in from reference TRBV2 and TRBJ2-3): EPEVTQTPSHQVTQMGQEVILRCVPISNHLYFYWYRQILGQKVEFLVSFYNNEISEKSEIFDDQFSVERPDGSNFTLKIRSTKLEDSAMYFCASSGAGVSTDTQYFGPGTRLTVL.

This clonotype turned up a few times. The gene calls are TRBV29-1 and TRBJ1-2; D possibly corresponds to TRBD1 (6 bases). There are 11 residues in the CDR3. CDR1 is SQVTM and CDR2 is ANQGSEA in the germline V gene. With 6 bases removed from V and 5 bases from J, the gap between germline ends came to 10 bases. The DNA for the CDR3 is TGCAGCGTCCAGGGGAGGTATGGCTACACCTTC. Translated: CSVQGRYGYTF.

Concerning this clonotype: It may be a read error: a sequence one base away is much more abundant. V is TRBV14 and J is TRBJ1-3; D ambiguous. CDR1 and CDR2 from the germline V gene are SGHDN and FVKESK. The CDR3 has 16 residues. CDR3 bases: TGTGTCAGCAGCCAAGGACCCGGGGACTCTGGAAACACCATATATTTT. Its translation: CVSSQGPGDSGNTIYF.

The CDR3 protein is CSARRTGGDSPLHF. As DNA, the CDR3 is TGCAGTGCTAGAAGGACAGGGGGCGACTCACCCCTCCACTTT. V and J are TRBV20-1 and TRBJ1-6, with 11 bases matching TRBD1. The CDR3 sequence is 14 residues long. Looked up from germline, CDR1 is DFQATT and CDR2 is SNEGSKA (reference sequence). Trimming removed 2 bases from V and 10 bases from J; junction bases left unmatched: 4.

The V call is TRBV10-3, the J call TRBJ1-2, with 7 bases that match TRBD1. The CDR3 sequence is 13 residues long. The germline gives CDR1 ENHRY, CDR2 SYGVKD. Unmatched junction bases numbered 4, after V lost 3 bases and J lost 6 bases. DNA for the CDR3: TGTGCCATCAGTGATAGAGGGGGCGATGGCTACACCTTC. It codes for CAISDRGGDGYTF.

This chain links TRBV10-1 with TRBJ1-2; a weak D match, TRBD1 (5 bases). V was clipped by 0 bases and J by 3 bases, with 17 bases between them. Germline CDR1 reads WNHNN; CDR2 reads SYGVQD (reference sequence). The CDR3 runs 17 residues. In DNA form, the CDR3 reads TGCGCCAGCAGTGAGTCGAGGGCAGGGTACAACTACTATGGCTACACCTTC. Translating gives CASSESRAGYNYYGYTF.

This clonotype was seen repeatedly, ten times or more. This chain joins TRBV20-1 and TRBJ1-4, with D perhaps TRBD1 (6 bases). V was cut by 3 bases and J by 0 bases, with 11 bases left in between. Germline assignment: CDR1 DFQATT and CDR2 SNEGSKA (reference sequence). The CDR3 sequence is 15 residues long. The CDR3 nucleotides read TGCAGTGCTAGCGCGACAGGAACAACTAATGAAAAACTGTTTTTT. It yields the protein CSASATGTTNEKLFF.